This T cell receptor beta chain was identified during a study of shared clonotypes between healthy human individuals. Study conclusions and caveats: The donor pool, a small one, limited the genetic and exposure-history diversity represented. Rarefaction analysis demonstrated incomplete sorted-subset sequencing notwithstanding large depth.

In the case of this clone: Its antigen is as yet unknown.

Generated by immunoSEQ multiplex PCR, the TCRdb table keeps only in-frame clones and is missing some. The data hold 2 million to 3 million clones, with just over 90% observed a single time. Germline assignment: CDR1 SGHRS and CDR2 YFSETQ. J lost 3 bases, V lost 3 bases, and 10 bases had no gene match. This CDR3 contains 17 residues. The specimen was naive CD4+ T cells sorted from blood. Subset given: CD45RA+ positively selected. The chain carries TRBV5-1 and TRBJ2-1; 9 positions match TRBD2. This sequence was found in a man between 18 and 29 years old in good health. The CDR3 reads CASSSTRRTSVYNEQFF. CDR3 bases: TGCGCCAGCAGCTCTACCCGGAGGACTAGCGTCTACAATGAGCAGTTCTTC.